A selection of T cell receptor beta chains follows, all from one sample in a study of blood T cell repertoires in COVID-19. Sequencing used immunoSEQ multiplex PCR; TCRdb keeps in-frame clones, though not all of them. Among 75,000 to 85,000 clones listed, approximately 88% were seen once. The specimen was peripheral blood. These TCRs come from a man aged 50 or older with active COVID-19. The CDR3 runs from the conserved cysteine through the conserved F or W. The D gene is left open where the match is weak. Size tells how often a clone was seen (once, few, many) or the class of an expanded clone, and some rows leave it out.

D	size	J	V	CDR3	DNA
.	.	TRBJ1-2	TRBV18	CASSPRISDRNYGYTF	TGTGCCAGCTCACCTCGGATATCTGACAGGAACTATGGCTACACCTTC
TRBD1	.	TRBJ1-1	TRBV6-2/TRBV6-3	CASSYPSQGAREAFF	TGTGCCAGCAGTTACCCGTCGCAGGGGGCAAGGGAAGCTTTCTTT
.	.	TRBJ1-2	TRBV5-1	CASSLGSGQYGYTF	TGCGCCAGCAGCTTGGGATCGGGTCAGTATGGCTACACCTTC
TRBD1	once	TRBJ1-1	TRBV19	CASRNRDRAEAFF	TGTGCCAGTAGGAACCGGGACAGGGCTGAAGCTTTCTTT
.	.	TRBJ1-5	TRBV7-2	CASSSMGGDQPQHF	TGTGCCAGCAGCTCAATGGGGGGGGATCAGCCCCAGCATTTT
TRBD2	.	TRBJ2-5	TRBV11-2	CASSLLAGGAEETQYF	TGTGCCAGCAGCCTCCTGGCGGGAGGGGCCGAAGAGACCCAGTACTTC
.	.	TRBJ1-4	TRBV28	CASSSGDANEKLFF	TGCGCCAGCAGCTCAGGGGACGCTAATGAAAAACTGTTTTTT
TRBD1	.	TRBJ1-5	TRBV2	CASRTGGLQGNQPQHF	TGTGCCAGCAGGACAGGGGGGTTGCAGGGCAATCAGCCCCAGCATTTT
.	.	TRBJ2-3	TRBV7-2	CASSINRASWGLDTQYF	TGTGCCAGCAGCATTAACAGGGCGTCCTGGGGATTAGATACGCAGTATTTT
.	.	TRBJ1-5	TRBV6-1	CASSEAHRQTFNQPQHF	TGTGCCAGCAGTGAAGCCCACAGACAGACCTTCAATCAGCCCCAGCATTTT
.	.	TRBJ1-2	TRBV5-1	CASRPEVGRANYGYTF	TGCGCCAGCAGACCTGAAGTCGGCAGGGCTAACTATGGCTACACCTTC
.	.	TRBJ2-7	TRBV11-1	CASSSGRGNEQYF	TGTGCCAGCAGCTCCGGCAGGGGAAACGAGCAGTACTTC
.	few	TRBJ1-1	TRBV7-6	CATGAGGNLNTEAFF	TGTGCCACCGGGGCGGGGGGCAATCTGAACACTGAAGCTTTCTTT
.	.	TRBJ1-5	TRBV19	CASSIIGTLQPQHF	TGTGCCAGTAGTATCATCGGGACACTTCAGCCCCAGCATTTT
.	.	TRBJ1-4	TRBV14	CASRQATNEKLFF	TGTGCCAGCAGACAGGCAACTAATGAAAAACTGTTTTTT
.	few	TRBJ1-3	TRBV15	CATSRQFTGSSGNTIYF	TGTGCCACCAGCAGACAATTCACAGGGAGCTCTGGAAACACCATATATTTT
TRBD2	.	TRBJ2-5	TRBV5-6	CASSPGGTSPQETQYF	TGTGCCAGCAGTCCGGGAGGCACCTCACCTCAAGAGACCCAGTACTTC
.	.	TRBJ1-2	TRBV7-9	CASSLETAPGGYTF	TGTGCCAGCAGCTTAGAGACAGCGCCTGGGGGCTACACCTTC
.	.	TRBJ1-6	TRBV7-9	CASRQTGRSYNSPLHF	TGTGCCAGCAGACAGACAGGACGCTCCTATAATTCACCCCTCCACTTT
TRBD2	.	TRBJ2-3	TRBV18	CASSPLGAGGPADTQYF	TGTGCCAGCTCACCTCTGGGTGCGGGGGGGCCCGCAGATACGCAGTATTTT
TRBD1	.	TRBJ1-1	TRBV3-1/TRBV3-2	CASSQEGQAPNTEAFF	TGTGCCAGCAGCCAAGAGGGACAGGCCCCGAACACTGAAGCTTTCTTT
.	.	TRBJ2-5	TRBV24-1	CATSDWRGGTQETQYF	TGTGCCACCAGTGATTGGCGGGGAGGGACACAAGAGACCCAGTACTTC
.	.	TRBJ1-1	TRBV5-1	CASTLGTEAFF	TGCGCCAGCACTCTCGGCACTGAAGCTTTCTTT
.	once	TRBJ1-1	TRBV15	CATSRDFRGRNTEAFF	TGTGCCACCAGCAGAGATTTCAGGGGACGGAACACTGAAGCTTTCTTT
.	.	TRBJ1-2	TRBV18	CASSLVGGWNYGYTF	TGTGCCAGCTCCCTAGTTGGAGGTTGGAACTATGGCTACACCTTC
TRBD1	once	TRBJ1-5	TRBV7-4	CASSIPGTGGKSNQPQHF	TGTGCCAGCAGCATCCCGGGGACAGGGGGTAAGAGCAATCAGCCCCAGCATTTT
.	.	TRBJ1-2	TRBV29-1	CSVDKSGSIYGYTF	TGCAGCGTTGACAAGAGCGGGTCAATCTATGGCTACACCTTC
.	.	TRBJ2-2	TRBV21-1	CASSFRTSGALNTGELFF	TGTGCCAGCAGCTTCCGGACTAGCGGGGCCCTGAACACCGGGGAGCTGTTTTTT
TRBD2	.	TRBJ2-3	TRBV5-6	CASSLFGTSGRVRDTQYF	TGTGCCAGCAGCCTGTTCGGGACTAGCGGGAGGGTTAGAGATACGCAGTATTTT
TRBD1	.	TRBJ2-7	TRBV27	CASSLGTGYEQYF	TGTGCCAGCAGTTTAGGGACAGGGTACGAGCAGTACTTC
.	.	TRBJ2-3	TRBV5-6	CASSLEARGRTDTQYF	TGTGCCAGCAGCTTGGAGGCGCGGGGGCGCACAGATACGCAGTATTTT
TRBD2	.	TRBJ2-1	TRBV7-9	CASSRSTSGDYNEQFF	TGTGCCAGCAGCCGCTCGACTAGCGGGGATTACAATGAGCAGTTCTTC
.	.	TRBJ2-1	TRBV27	CASSSLGAYPNEQFF	TGTGCCAGCAGTTCCCTGGGGGCCTACCCCAATGAGCAGTTCTTC
.	.	TRBJ1-2	TRBV28	CASSSSSGGDGYTF	TGTGCCAGCAGTTCTAGCTCGGGAGGGGATGGCTACACCTTC
.	.	TRBJ2-2	TRBV16	CASSQSMGANTGELFF	TGTGCCAGCAGCCAATCCATGGGCGCAAACACCGGGGAGCTGTTTTTT
TRBD1	.	TRBJ1-5	TRBV28	CASRTGGWGNQPQHF	TGTGCCAGCAGGACAGGGGGGTGGGGCAATCAGCCCCAGCATTTT
TRBD2	.	TRBJ2-3	TRBV5-1	CASSKPTSGSPDTQYF	TGCGCCAGCAGCAAACCGACTAGCGGGAGTCCAGATACGCAGTATTTT
.	.	TRBJ2-3	TRBV30	CAWSPGGPFFSTDTQYF	TGTGCCTGGAGTCCCGGGGGGCCTTTTTTCAGCACAGATACGCAGTATTTT
TRBD2	.	TRBJ2-1	TRBV4-2	CASSQDLASGGLSSYNEQFF	TGTGCCAGCAGCCAAGATCTAGCTAGCGGGGGTTTGAGCTCCTACAATGAGCAGTTCTTC
.	.	TRBJ2-1	TRBV5-4	CASSPGGSGATNFYNEQFF	TGTGCCAGCAGCCCAGGGGGTAGCGGCGCCACAAATTTTTACAATGAGCAGTTCTTC
TRBD1	.	TRBJ1-5	TRBV28	CASSLIRGRVDQPQHF	TGTGCCAGCAGTTTAATCAGGGGGCGTGTGGATCAGCCCCAGCATTTT
TRBD1	.	TRBJ1-2	TRBV12-3/TRBV12-4	CASRDRGSGYTF	TGTGCCAGCAGAGACAGGGGAAGTGGCTACACCTTC
.	.	TRBJ2-3	TRBV4-2	CASSHPGQVDTQYF	TGTGCCAGCAGCCATCCTGGACAAGTGGATACGCAGTATTTT
.	.	TRBJ2-3	TRBV30	CAWSVGGRDTQYF	TGTGCCTGGAGTGTAGGGGGTAGGGATACGCAGTATTTT
.	.	TRBJ1-6	TRBV29-1	CSVADKGNNSPLHF	TGCAGCGTCGCGGACAAGGGAAATAATTCACCCCTCCACTTT
TRBD1	.	TRBJ2-5	TRBV9	CASSVEDRGQETQYF	TGTGCCAGCAGCGTAGAGGACAGGGGACAAGAGACCCAGTACTTC
TRBD1	.	TRBJ1-1	TRBV7-8	CASSRFGTEDSEAFF	TGTGCCAGCAGCCGATTCGGGACAGAGGACAGCGAAGCTTTCTTT
.	.	TRBJ2-3	TRBV2	CASQPSADTQYF	TGTGCCAGCCAGCCCAGCGCAGATACGCAGTATTTT
TRBD1	.	TRBJ1-2	TRBV9	CASSGSGTGRNGYTF	TGTGCCAGCAGCGGATCCGGGACAGGGAGGAATGGCTACACCTTC
.	.	TRBJ1-6	TRBV27	CASRMGGTGPPLHF	TGTGCCAGCAGGATGGGGGGAACAGGTCCACCCCTCCACTTT
TRBD1	.	TRBJ2-7	TRBV28	CASSSIPGTGKGEQYF	TGTGCCAGCAGCTCTATTCCCGGGACAGGGAAAGGCGAGCAGTACTTC